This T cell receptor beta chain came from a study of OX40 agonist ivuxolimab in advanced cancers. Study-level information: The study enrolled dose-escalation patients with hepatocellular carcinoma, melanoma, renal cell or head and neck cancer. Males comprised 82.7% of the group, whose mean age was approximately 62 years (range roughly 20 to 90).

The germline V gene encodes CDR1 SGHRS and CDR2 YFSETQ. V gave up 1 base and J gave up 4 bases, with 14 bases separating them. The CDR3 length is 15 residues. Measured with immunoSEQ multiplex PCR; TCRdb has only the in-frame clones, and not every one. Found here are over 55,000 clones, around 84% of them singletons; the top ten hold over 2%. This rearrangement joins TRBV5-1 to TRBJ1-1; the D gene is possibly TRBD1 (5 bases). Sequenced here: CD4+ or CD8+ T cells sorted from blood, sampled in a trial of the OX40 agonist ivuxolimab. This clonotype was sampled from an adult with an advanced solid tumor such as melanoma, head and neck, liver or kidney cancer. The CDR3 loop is CASSLRQGESTEAFF. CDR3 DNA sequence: TGCGCCAGCAGCTTGCGGCAGGGAGAGTCCACTGAAGCTTTCTTT.